The 14 T cell receptor beta chains given below trace back to one sample, sequenced in a study of cytomegalovirus exposure and HLA in healthy donors. The PCR ran on 60 Vbeta and 13 Jbeta primers. Clones were sequenced by immunoSEQ multiplex PCR, and TCRdb holds only the in-frame ones, with some missing. The sample includes 200,000 or so clones, about 81% seen only once; the top ten take less than 3.5%. The sequencing sample was made of PBMCs. The source is a middle-aged woman in good health and CMV-seronegative.

The chain carries TRBV18 and TRBJ1-2, with a tentative D call TRBD1 (6 bases). Germline CDR1 is KGHSH and CDR2 is LQKENI. The CDR3 spans 14 residues. V was cut by 5 bases and J by 2 bases, with 12 bases left in between. The CDR3 protein is CASSSQGQNYGYTF. Here the CDR3 DNA reads TGTGCCAGCTCAAGTCAAGGACAGAACTATGGCTACACCTTC.

The CDR3 DNA is TGTGCCAGCAGTTTCTCGGCAGGGTGGTACGAGCAGTACTTC. Encoded protein: CASSFSAGWYEQYF. This chain connects TRBV27 to TRBJ2-7; TRBD1 might be the D (5 bases). This CDR3 spans 14 amino acids. Trimming removed 3 bases from V and 4 bases from J, with 13 bases in between. Germline loops: CDR1 MNHEY, CDR2 SMNVEV (reference sequence).

The gene calls are TRBV19 and TRBJ1-1; TRBD1 matches at 7 bases. V lost 10 bases, J lost 8 bases, and 25 bases stayed unmatched. CDR1 is LNHDA and CDR2 is SQIVND in the germline V gene (reference sequence). The length of the CDR3 is 17 residues. This CDR3 is CATQDRFKIATLGEAFF. The CDR3 coding sequence is TGTGCCACCCAGGACAGGTTTAAAATCGCGACCCTAGGAGAAGCTTTCTTT.

The chain carries TRBV2 and TRBJ2-1; D is perhaps TRBD1 (5 bases). Trimming removed 2 bases at V and 5 bases at J, with 7 bases between. Germline V lookup: CDR1 SNHLY, CDR2 FYNNEI. The CDR3 has 13 residues. Here the CDR3 DNA reads TGTGCCAGCAGTGAAACCAGGGACAATGAGCAGTTCTTC. Protein: CASSETRDNEQFF.

This chain joins TRBV6-4 and TRBJ1-2; the match to TRBD1 covers 9 bases. From germline, CDR1 is MRHNA and CDR2 SNTAGT. The CDR3 runs 14 residues. After removal of 0 bases from V and 8 bases from J, the junction contained 4 bases not matched to a gene. This chain's CDR3 is CASSDSTGGLGYTF. CDR3 DNA: TGTGCCAGCAGTGACTCGACAGGGGGACTAGGCTACACCTTC.

This sequence joins TRBV9 and TRBJ2-1; 8 bases map to TRBD2. Germline V gives CDR1 SGDLS, CDR2 YYNGEE. Unmatched junction bases numbered 12, after V lost 4 bases and J lost 9 bases. The length of the CDR3 is 15 residues. The chain's CDR3 is CASSLSGSAPSEQFF. The CDR3 coding sequence is TGTGCCAGCAGCCTGAGCGGGAGTGCCCCCAGTGAGCAGTTCTTC.

The CDR3 sequence: CASSGTTGGAGTGELFF. DNA for the CDR3: TGCGCCAGCAGCGGAACGACAGGGGGCGCGGGCACCGGGGAGCTGTTTTTT. The gene calls are TRBV5-1 and TRBJ2-2; 10 bases align to TRBD1. V dropped 4 bases and J dropped 4; count of bases not matched to a gene: 10. The CDR3 loop spans 17 amino acids. Germline lookup yields CDR1 SGHRS and CDR2 YFSETQ.

The V and J genes are TRBV7-9 and TRBJ2-1; 8 nucleotides agree with TRBD2. After removal of 2 bases from V and 5 bases from J, the junction contained 11 bases not matched to a gene. CDR3 size: 17 residues. CDR1 SEHNR and CDR2 FQNEAQ come from the germline V gene (reference sequence). CDR3 coding DNA: TGTGCCAGCAGCTTAAGCCCCGGCGGGAGGAAAGACAATGAGCAGTTCTTC. Protein: CASSLSPGGRKDNEQFF.

The chain has TRBV4-1 and TRBJ2-1; tentatively, D is TRBD2 (5 bases). The CDR3 consists of 15 residues. The V gene lost 0 bases and the J gene lost 0 bases, with 6 bases spanning the gap. Germline lookup yields CDR1 MGHRA and CDR2 YSYEKL. The CDR3 loop is CASSQEGSSYNEQFF. CDR3 DNA: TGCGCCAGCAGCCAAGAGGGGAGCTCCTACAATGAGCAGTTCTTC.

The chain recombines TRBV4-1 with TRBJ1-1, with D possibly TRBD1 on 5 matching bases. Germline values: CDR1 MGHRA, CDR2 YSYEKL. Trimming took 3 bases from V and 6 from J, leaving 11 bases between them. The CDR3 contains 13 residues. Here the CDR3 reads CASSQTEPAEAFF. Here the CDR3 DNA reads TGCGCCAGCAGCCAGACAGAGCCCGCTGAAGCTTTCTTT.

CDR3 sequence (DNA): TGTGCCAGCAGCTTGGGAGTAGCGGGAAGGGGAAGTAAGCAGTTCTTC. Protein product: CASSLGVAGRGSKQFF. The rearrangement uses TRBV7-6 and TRBJ2-1, with 8 positions matching TRBD2. The CDR3 runs 16 residues. Germline CDR1 reads SGHVS; CDR2 reads FNYEAQ. V lost 3 bases, J lost 11 bases, and 15 bases stayed unmatched.

The chain has TRBV6-4 and TRBJ1-2, with 7 bases aligning to TRBD1. Germline V CDR1 and CDR2: MRHNA, SNTAGT. The CDR3 extends over 13 amino acids. V was clipped by 5 bases and J by 6 bases; unmatched bases: 6. CDR3 DNA: TGTGCCAGCAGTCCTACAGGGGTCCATGGCTACACCTTC. This gives the protein CASSPTGVHGYTF.

This chain links TRBV19 with TRBJ1-1, with no clear D. Trimming pared 3 bases from V and 10 bases from J, leaving 21 bases between. Germline CDR1 and CDR2: LNHDA and SQIVND (reference sequence). The CDR3 covers 15 residues. The CDR3 loop reads CASSMYVWADGVAFF. The CDR3 region has the DNA TGTGCCAGTAGTATGTATGTTTGGGCCGACGGGGTAGCTTTCTTT. Drawing the rest from reference TRBV19 and TRBJ1-1, the complete variable domain is DGGITQSPKYLFRKEGQNVTLSCEQNLNHDAMYWYRQDPGQGLRLIYYSQIVNDFQKGDIAEGYSVSREKKESFPLTVTSAQKNPTAFYLCASSMYVWADGVAFFGQGTRLTVV.

The sample holds a few counts of this clone. Distinct nucleotide sequences in the sample also encode this CDR3. DNA for the CDR3: TGTGCCAGCAGTTTAGGCGGGAACACTGAAGCTTTCTTT. Translating it yields CASSLGGNTEAFF. The chain combines TRBV27 with TRBJ1-1; D is undetermined. Germline V gene lookup returns CDR1 MNHEY and CDR2 SMNVEV (reference sequence). This CDR3 is built from 13 residues. The V end lost 2 bases, the J end lost 1 base, and 5 bases lay between the germline ends.